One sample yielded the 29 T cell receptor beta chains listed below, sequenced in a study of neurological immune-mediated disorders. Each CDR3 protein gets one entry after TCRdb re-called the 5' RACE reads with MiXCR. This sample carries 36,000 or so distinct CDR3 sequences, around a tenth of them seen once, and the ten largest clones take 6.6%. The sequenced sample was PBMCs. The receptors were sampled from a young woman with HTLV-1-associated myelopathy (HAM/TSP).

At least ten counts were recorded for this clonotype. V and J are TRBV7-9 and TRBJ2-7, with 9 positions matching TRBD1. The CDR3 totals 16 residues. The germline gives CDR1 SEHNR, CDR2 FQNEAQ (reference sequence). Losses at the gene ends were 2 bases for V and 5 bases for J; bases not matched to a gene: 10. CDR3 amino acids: CASSLRGTGTADEQYF. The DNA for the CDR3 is TGTGCCAGCAGCTTAAGGGGGACAGGGACCGCCGACGAGCAGTACTTC.

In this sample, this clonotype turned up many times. CDR3 nucleotide sequence: TGCAGTGCTATGGGGAGGTTTGTCGAGCAGTACTTC. Protein: CSAMGRFVEQYF. The gene calls are TRBV20-1 and TRBJ2-7; D possibly corresponds to TRBD2 (6 bases). The CDR3 is made up of 12 amino acids. Trimming took off 4 bases at V and 6 bases at J, with 13 bases between the two ends. Germline lookup yields CDR1 DFQATT and CDR2 SNEGSKA (reference sequence).

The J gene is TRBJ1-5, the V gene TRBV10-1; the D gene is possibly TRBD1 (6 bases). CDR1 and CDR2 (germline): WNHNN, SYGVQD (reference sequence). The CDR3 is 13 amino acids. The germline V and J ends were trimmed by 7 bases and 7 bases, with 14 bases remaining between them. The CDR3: CASNRVRRQPQHF. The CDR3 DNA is TGCGCCAGCAACAGGGTGAGGCGACAGCCCCAGCATTTT.

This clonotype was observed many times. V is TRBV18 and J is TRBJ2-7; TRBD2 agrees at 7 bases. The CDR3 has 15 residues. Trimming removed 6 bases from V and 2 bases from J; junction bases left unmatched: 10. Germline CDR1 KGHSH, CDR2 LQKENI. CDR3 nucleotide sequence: TGTGCCAGCTCGCCCAGCGGGGCGATCCCCTACGAGCAGTACTTC. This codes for CASSPSGAIPYEQYF.

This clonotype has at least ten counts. CDR3: CASSLDLIQEQFF. For the CDR3, the DNA is TGCGCCAGCAGCTTGGACCTGATTCAGGAGCAGTTCTTC. This chain joins TRBV5-1 and TRBJ2-1; D uncertain. There are 13 residues in the CDR3. The germline gives CDR1 SGHRS, CDR2 YFSETQ. V gave up 0 bases and J gave up 10 bases, with 11 bases separating them.

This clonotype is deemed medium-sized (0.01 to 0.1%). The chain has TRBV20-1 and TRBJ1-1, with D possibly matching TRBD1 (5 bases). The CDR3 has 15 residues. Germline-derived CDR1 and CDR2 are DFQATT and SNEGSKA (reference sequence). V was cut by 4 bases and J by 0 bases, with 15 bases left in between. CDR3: CSATRTGGMNTEAFF. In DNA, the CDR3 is TGCAGTGCTACAAGGACGGGGGGGATGAACACTGAAGCTTTCTTT.

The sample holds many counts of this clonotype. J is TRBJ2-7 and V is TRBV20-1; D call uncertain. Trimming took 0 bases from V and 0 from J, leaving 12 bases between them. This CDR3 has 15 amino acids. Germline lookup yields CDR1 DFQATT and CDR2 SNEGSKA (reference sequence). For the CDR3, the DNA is TGCAGTGCTAGAGATAACTCCCGGAGCTCCTACGAGCAGTACTTC. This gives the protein CSARDNSRSSYEQYF.

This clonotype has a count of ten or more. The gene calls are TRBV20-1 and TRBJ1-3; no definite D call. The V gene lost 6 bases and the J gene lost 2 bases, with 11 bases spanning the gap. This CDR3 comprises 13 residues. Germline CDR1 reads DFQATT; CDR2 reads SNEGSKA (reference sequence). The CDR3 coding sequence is TGCAGTGCCCCTGGGAGCGCTGGAAACACCATATATTTT. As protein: CSAPGSAGNTIYF.

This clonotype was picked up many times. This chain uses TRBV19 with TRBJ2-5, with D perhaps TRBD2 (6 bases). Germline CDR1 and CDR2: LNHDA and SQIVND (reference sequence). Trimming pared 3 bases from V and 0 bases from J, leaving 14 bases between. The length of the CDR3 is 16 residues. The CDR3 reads CASSISGTRYQETQYF. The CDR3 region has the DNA TGTGCCAGTAGTATTTCCGGGACTCGGTACCAAGAGACCCAGTACTTC.

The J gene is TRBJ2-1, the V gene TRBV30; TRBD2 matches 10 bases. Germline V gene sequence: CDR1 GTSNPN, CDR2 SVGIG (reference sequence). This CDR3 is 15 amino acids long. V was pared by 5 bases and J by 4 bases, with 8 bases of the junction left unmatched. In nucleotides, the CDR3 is TGTGCCTGGGGGATTCGGACTAGCGGTTACAATGAGCAGTTCTTC. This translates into CAWGIRTSGYNEQFF.

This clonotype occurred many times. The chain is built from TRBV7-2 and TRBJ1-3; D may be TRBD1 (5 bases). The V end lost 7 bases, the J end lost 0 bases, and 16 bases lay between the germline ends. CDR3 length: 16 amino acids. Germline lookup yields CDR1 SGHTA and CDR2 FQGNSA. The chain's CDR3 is CASTLGTSSSGNTIYF. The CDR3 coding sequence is TGTGCCAGCACCCTAGGGACTTCCAGCTCTGGAAACACCATATATTTT.

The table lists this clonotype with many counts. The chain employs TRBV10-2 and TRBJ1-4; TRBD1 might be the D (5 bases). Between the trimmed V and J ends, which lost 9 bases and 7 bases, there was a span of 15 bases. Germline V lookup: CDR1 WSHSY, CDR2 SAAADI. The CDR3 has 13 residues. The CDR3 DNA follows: TGCGCCAGTTTACCCCAGCAGGGTGAAAAACTGTTTTTT. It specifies CASLPQQGEKLFF.

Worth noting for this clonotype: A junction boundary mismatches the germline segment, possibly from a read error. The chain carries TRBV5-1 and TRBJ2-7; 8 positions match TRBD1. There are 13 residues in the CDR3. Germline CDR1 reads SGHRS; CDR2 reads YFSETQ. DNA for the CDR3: TGCGCCAGTAGCGGCCCAGGGGGCTACGAGCATTACTTC. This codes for CASSGPGGYEHYF.

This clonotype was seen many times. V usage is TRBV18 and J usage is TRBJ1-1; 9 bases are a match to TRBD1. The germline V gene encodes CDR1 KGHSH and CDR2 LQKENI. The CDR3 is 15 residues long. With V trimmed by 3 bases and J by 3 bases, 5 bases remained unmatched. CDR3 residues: CASSPGTGGYTEAFF. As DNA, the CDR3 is TGTGCCAGCTCACCGGGCACAGGGGGCTACACTGAAGCTTTCTTT.

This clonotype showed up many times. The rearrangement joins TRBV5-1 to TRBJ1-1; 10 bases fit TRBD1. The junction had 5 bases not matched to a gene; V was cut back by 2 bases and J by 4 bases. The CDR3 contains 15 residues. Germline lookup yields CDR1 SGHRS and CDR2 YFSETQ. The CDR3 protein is CASSFGDRGLTEAFF. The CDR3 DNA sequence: TGCGCCAGCAGCTTTGGGGACAGGGGCCTCACTGAAGCTTTCTTT.

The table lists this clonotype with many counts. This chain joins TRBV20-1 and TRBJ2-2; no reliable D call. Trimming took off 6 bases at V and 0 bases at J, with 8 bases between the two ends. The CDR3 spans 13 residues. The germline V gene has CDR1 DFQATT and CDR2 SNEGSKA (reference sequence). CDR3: CSAKTTNTGELFF. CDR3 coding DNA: TGCAGTGCCAAAACAACGAACACCGGGGAGCTGTTTTTT.

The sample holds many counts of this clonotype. CDR3 coding DNA: TGTGCCAGCTCGGATCTAGCGGCGCATGAGCAGTTCTTC. Protein: CASSDLAAHEQFF. V usage is TRBV18 and J usage is TRBJ2-1, with 7 bases aligning to TRBD2. CDR1 is KGHSH, CDR2 LQKENI, per germline. With 6 bases clipped from V and 8 bases from J, the junction kept 7 bases outside the gene matches. CDR3 length: 13 amino acids.

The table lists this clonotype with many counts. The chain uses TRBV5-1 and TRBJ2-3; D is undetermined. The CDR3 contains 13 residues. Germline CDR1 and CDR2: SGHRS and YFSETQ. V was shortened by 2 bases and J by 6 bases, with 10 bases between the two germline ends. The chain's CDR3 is CASSLGMADTQYF. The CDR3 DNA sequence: TGCGCCAGCAGCTTAGGAATGGCGGATACGCAGTATTTT.

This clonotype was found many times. The CDR3 coding sequence is TGTGCCAGCCGGTCGGGGGGGCTCAACTACAATGAGCAGTTCTTC. Its translation is CASRSGGLNYNEQFF. The chain couples TRBV6-1 to TRBJ2-1; 8 bases line up with TRBD2. V gave up 8 bases and J gave up 3 bases; unmatched junction bases: 9. This CDR3 spans 15 amino acids. Germline V gene lookup returns CDR1 MNHNS and CDR2 SASEGT.

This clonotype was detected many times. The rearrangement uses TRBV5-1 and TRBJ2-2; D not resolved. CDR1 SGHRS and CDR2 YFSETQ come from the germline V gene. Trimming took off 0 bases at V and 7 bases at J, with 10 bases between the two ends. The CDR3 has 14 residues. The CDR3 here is CASSLEFRVGELFF. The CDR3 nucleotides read TGCGCCAGCAGCTTGGAGTTTCGGGTCGGGGAGCTGTTTTTT. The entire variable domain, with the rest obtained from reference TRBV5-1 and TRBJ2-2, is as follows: KAGVTQTPRYLIKTRGQQVTLSCSPISGHRSVSWYQQTPGQGLQFLFEYFSETQRNKGNFPGRFSGRQFSNSRSEMNVSTLELGDSALYLCASSLEFRVGELFFGEGSRLTVL.

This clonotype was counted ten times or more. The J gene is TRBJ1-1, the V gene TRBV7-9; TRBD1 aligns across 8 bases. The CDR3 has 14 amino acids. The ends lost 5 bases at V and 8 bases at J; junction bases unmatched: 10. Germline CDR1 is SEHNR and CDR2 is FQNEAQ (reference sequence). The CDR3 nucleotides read TGTGCCAGCAGCCCGAGGACAGGGTTATTAGAAGCTTTCTTT. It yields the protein CASSPRTGLLEAFF.

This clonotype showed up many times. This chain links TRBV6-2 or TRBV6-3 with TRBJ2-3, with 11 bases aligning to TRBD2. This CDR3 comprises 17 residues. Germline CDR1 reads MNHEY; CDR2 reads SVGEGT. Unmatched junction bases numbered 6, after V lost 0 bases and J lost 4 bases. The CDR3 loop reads CASSYSTSGEYADTQYF. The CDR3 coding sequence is TGTGCCAGCAGTTACTCGACTAGCGGGGAATACGCAGATACGCAGTATTTT.

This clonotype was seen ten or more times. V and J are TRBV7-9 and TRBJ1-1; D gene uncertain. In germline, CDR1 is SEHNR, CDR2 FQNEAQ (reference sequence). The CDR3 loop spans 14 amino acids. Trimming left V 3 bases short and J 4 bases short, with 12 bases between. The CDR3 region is CASSFQEGGTEAFF. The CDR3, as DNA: TGTGCCAGCAGCTTCCAGGAGGGAGGCACTGAAGCTTTCTTT.

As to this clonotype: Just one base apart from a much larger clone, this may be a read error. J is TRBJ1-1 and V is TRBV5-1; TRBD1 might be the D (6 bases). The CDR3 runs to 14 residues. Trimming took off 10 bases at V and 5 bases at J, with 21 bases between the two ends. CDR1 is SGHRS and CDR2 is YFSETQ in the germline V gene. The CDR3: CAGAACGGRTEAFF. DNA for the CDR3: TGCGCCGGCGCCGCCTGTGGGGGGCGTACTGAAGCTTTCTTT.

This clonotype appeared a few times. CDR3 protein: CSARVSSERHTDTQYF. The CDR3 DNA is TGCAGTGCTAGAGTTTCGTCGGAGCGACACACAGATACGCAGTATTTT. The rearrangement uses TRBV20-1 and TRBJ2-3, with unresolved D. V was shortened by 1 base and J by 2 bases, with 16 bases between the two germline ends. The germline V gene has CDR1 DFQATT and CDR2 SNEGSKA (reference sequence). The CDR3 length is 16 residues.

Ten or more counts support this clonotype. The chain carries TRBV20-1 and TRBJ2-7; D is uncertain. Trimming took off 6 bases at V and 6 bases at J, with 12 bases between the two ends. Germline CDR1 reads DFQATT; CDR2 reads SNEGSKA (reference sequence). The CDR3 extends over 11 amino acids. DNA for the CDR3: TGCAGTGCCGATTTATTGGGCGAGCAGTACTTC. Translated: CSADLLGEQYF.

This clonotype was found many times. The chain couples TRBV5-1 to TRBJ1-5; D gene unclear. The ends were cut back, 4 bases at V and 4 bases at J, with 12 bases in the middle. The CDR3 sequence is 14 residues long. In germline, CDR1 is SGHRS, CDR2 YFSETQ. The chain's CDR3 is CASSIDTRNQPQHF. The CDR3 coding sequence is TGCGCCAGCAGCATAGACACAAGGAATCAGCCCCAGCATTTT.

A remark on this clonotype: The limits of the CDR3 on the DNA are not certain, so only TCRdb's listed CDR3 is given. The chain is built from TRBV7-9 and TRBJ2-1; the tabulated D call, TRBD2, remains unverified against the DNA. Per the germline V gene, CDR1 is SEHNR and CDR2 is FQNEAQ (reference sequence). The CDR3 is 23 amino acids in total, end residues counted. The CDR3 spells CASSFYICSARLAGVSAYNEQFF.

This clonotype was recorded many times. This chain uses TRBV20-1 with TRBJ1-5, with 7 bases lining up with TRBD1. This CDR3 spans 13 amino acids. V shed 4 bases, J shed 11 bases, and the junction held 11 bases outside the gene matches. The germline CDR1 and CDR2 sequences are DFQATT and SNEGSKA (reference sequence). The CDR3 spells CSATTGVLSTQHF. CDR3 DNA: TGCAGTGCTACTACAGGGGTTTTGTCGACCCAGCATTTT.